Shown below are 9 T cell receptor beta chains from a single sample sequenced in a study of low-dose radiotherapy and immunotherapy resistance in tumors. Gene-specific TRAV and TRBV primers were used for first-strand cDNA, covering alpha and beta chains. TCRs were put through 20 PCR cycles of amplification with Phusion. A constant-region primer and the V-primer adapter served as the primer pair. TCRdb ran MiXCR on the reads and lists one entry per CDR3 protein. The sample contains about 39,000 distinct CDR3 sequences, 30% to 35% of which appear only once. Indicated time point: before trial treatment. The sequencing here drew on PBMCs, taken before treatment. These receptors were taken from a male donor with gallbladder cancer.

This clonotype was observed many times. The CDR3 DNA follows: TGTGCCAGCAGCTTATGGACAGGGGGCGCTGGGGAGACCCAGTACTTC. It is translated as CASSLWTGGAGETQYF. This chain links TRBV7-8 with TRBJ2-5; 11 bases agree with TRBD1. J lost 5 bases, V lost 2 bases, and 7 bases had no gene match. This CDR3 is built from 16 residues. The V gene's germline CDR1 is SGHVS and CDR2 FQNEAQ.

This clonotype was found many times. The chain has TRBV6-5 and TRBJ2-1; 7 bases are shared with TRBD2. The CDR3 runs 16 residues. Trimming took 0 bases from V and 7 from J; bases not matched to a gene: 9. Germline CDR1 and CDR2: MNHEY and SVGAGI. The DNA for the CDR3 is TGTGCCAGCAGTTACTCGAAGGGCGGGAGTGATAATGAGCAGTTCTTC. It specifies CASSYSKGGSDNEQFF.

This clonotype has ten or more counts. The rearrangement uses TRBV6-1 and TRBJ1-4, with a possible D match to TRBD1 (6 bases). This CDR3 is built from 15 residues. The germline V gene has CDR1 MNHNS and CDR2 SASEGT. V lost 0 bases to trimming and J lost 4 bases, with 9 bases between them. The CDR3 loop reads CASSEAQGHNEKLFF. The CDR3 DNA reads as TGTGCCAGCAGTGAAGCGCAGGGACATAATGAAAAACTGTTTTTT.

V gene TRBV6-2 or TRBV6-3 combines with J gene TRBJ2-5; D unclear. Germline V lookup: CDR1 MNHEY, CDR2 SVGEGT. V was shortened by 0 bases and J by 5 bases, with 16 bases between the two germline ends. The length of the CDR3 is 16 residues. The CDR3 DNA reads TGTGCCAGCAGTTACTCGACATCTAGACGATGGGAGACCCAGTACTTC. The encoded protein is CASSYSTSRRWETQYF.

In its sample, this clonotype ranks as medium-sized (0.01 to 0.1%). The chain has TRBV7-2 and TRBJ2-2; tentatively, D is TRBD1 or TRBD2 (6 bases each). Germline CDR1 reads SGHTA; CDR2 reads FQGNSA. There are 18 residues in the CDR3. V lost 1 base and J lost 2, with 17 bases in between. The CDR3 loop is CASSLVPGGGINTGELFF. CDR3 nucleotides: TGTGCCAGCAGCTTAGTCCCAGGAGGGGGGATAAACACCGGGGAGCTGTTTTTT.

This clonotype has a count of ten or more. This chain connects TRBV30 to TRBJ2-3; no firm D call. The germline V gene encodes CDR1 GTSNPN and CDR2 SVGIG (reference sequence). Trimming removed 4 bases from V and 2 bases from J, with 13 bases in between. The CDR3 is made up of 14 amino acids. In DNA, the CDR3 is TGTGCCTGGACTCGAGTTACCGCCACAGATACGCAGTATTTT. Translation gives CAWTRVTATDTQYF.

This chain links TRBV4-1 with TRBJ2-1, with 7 bases aligning to TRBD1. The V gene end was trimmed by 0 bases and the J gene end by 4 bases; junction bases not matched to a gene: 6. Per germline, CDR1 MGHRA and CDR2 YSYEKL. The CDR3 totals 16 residues. The CDR3 is CASSQDSRGRYNEQFF. The CDR3 nucleotides read TGCGCCAGCAGCCAAGATTCTAGGGGGCGTTACAATGAGCAGTTCTTC.

The chain is built from TRBV11-2 and TRBJ2-7; weak D call: TRBD1 (6 bases). Germline lookup yields CDR1 SGHAT and CDR2 FQNNGV. V was cut by 7 bases and J by 2 bases, with 12 bases left in between. CDR3 length: 13 amino acids. CDR3 residues: CASTRTVPYEQYF. Here the CDR3 DNA reads TGTGCCAGCACCCGGACAGTTCCCTACGAGCAGTACTTC. The whole variable domain, filled in from reference TRBV11-2 and TRBJ2-7, reads EAGVAQSPRYKIIEKRQSVAFWCNPISGHATLYWYQQILGQGPKLLIQFQNNGVVDDSQLPKDRFSAERLKGVDSTLKIQPAKLEDSAVYLCASTRTVPYEQYFGPGTRLTVT.

In this sample, this clonotype turned up many times. The CDR3 DNA is TGCGCCAGCAGCCTTGAGGGGTTGCAGTACTTC. Protein sequence: CASSLEGLQYF. The V and J genes are TRBV5-1 and TRBJ2-7; either TRBD1 or TRBD2 may supply D (5 bases each). CDR1 is SGHRS and CDR2 is YFSETQ in the germline V gene. There are 11 residues in the CDR3. V lost 4 bases and J 9 bases, leaving 11 bases between the germline ends.